Each of the 32 T cell receptor beta chains below was sequenced from the same sample in a study of T cell repertoires in aging, cancer and after chemotherapy. Multiplex touch-down PCR with TRB-A/B primers amplified rearranged V-D-J TRB sequences. TCRdb ran MiXCR on the multiplex PCR reads and lists one entry per CDR3 protein. The sample contains about 2,100 distinct CDR3 sequences, 15% to 20% of which appear only once. Peripheral blood genomic DNA, not sorted cells or RNA, was the template. The sample comprised blood. These receptors were taken from a human donor with a solid tumor.

Regarding this clonotype: Given a much more abundant clone one base away, this may be a read error. The chain couples TRBV4-2 to TRBJ2-1; 8 bases align to TRBD1. The CDR3 sequence is 15 residues long. Germline CDR1 is LGHNA and CDR2 is YNFKEQ. CDR3 in amino acids: CVSSIRGLGGDEQFF. DNA of the CDR3: TGTGTCAGCAGCATCAGGGGGCTAGGTGGCGATGAGCAGTTCTTC.

This clonotype counts as medium-sized. V is TRBV6-1 and J is TRBJ2-7; D not resolved. The V end lost 4 bases, the J end lost 2 bases, and 15 bases lay between the germline ends. In germline, CDR1 is MNHNS, CDR2 SASEGT. There are 15 residues in the CDR3. The CDR3 reads CASSVLASGAYEQYV. The CDR3 DNA reads TGTGCCAGCAGTGTACTGGCGTCCGGCGCCTACGAGCAGTACGTC.

This clonotype showed up just a few times. The rearrangement joins TRBV20-1 to TRBJ2-3; D perhaps matches TRBD2 (5 bases). Germline CDR1 DFQATT, CDR2 SNEGSKA (reference sequence). This CDR3 has 16 residues. The ends were cut back, 0 bases at V and 3 bases at J, with 16 bases in the middle. CDR3 coding DNA: TGCAGTGCTAGAGATCTCCTAGCTGGTAGGACAGATACGCAGTATTTT. This encodes CSARDLLAGRTDTQYF.

This clonotype was observed a handful of times. The chain joins TRBV4-1 to TRBJ1-4; no firm D call. CDR1 is MGHRA and CDR2 is YSYEKL in the germline V gene. This CDR3 is built from 12 residues. V lost 1 base, J lost 13 bases, and 10 bases lay in between. CDR3 sequence reads: CASSQAGGRLFF. The CDR3 DNA is TGCGCCAGCAGCCAAGCGGGAGGCCGACTGTTTTTT.

This clonotype ranks as medium-sized. J is TRBJ1-2 and V is TRBV12-3 or TRBV12-4; D is possibly TRBD1 (6 bases). V was cut by 8 bases and J by 0 bases, with 13 bases left in between. This CDR3 is 14 amino acids long. This chain's CDR3 is CASLRGSPNYGYTF. The CDR3 nucleotides are TGTGCCAGCTTGAGGGGGAGCCCTAACTATGGCTACACCTTC.

By share, this clonotype ranks as large (0.1 to 1%). The V and J genes are TRBV15 and TRBJ1-4, with D uncertain. Looked up from germline, CDR1 is LNHNV and CDR2 is YYDKDF (reference sequence). This CDR3 is built from 16 residues. Trimming removed 4 bases from V and 1 base from J, with 13 bases in between. CDR3 nucleotides: TGTGCCACCAGCAAACGGCCCCAGAAAACTAATGAAAAACTGTTTTTT. It is translated as CATSKRPQKTNEKLFF.

This clonotype is classed as large (0.1 to 1%). The CDR3 is CASSFGNTGELFF. DNA for the CDR3: TGTGCCAGCAGCTTTGGGAACACCGGGGAGCTGTTTTTT. The rearrangement uses TRBV13 and TRBJ2-2; no definite D call. This CDR3 is 13 amino acids long. The V end lost 3 bases, the J end lost 1 base, and 3 bases lay between the germline ends. CDR1 PRHDT and CDR2 FYEKMQ come from the germline V gene (reference sequence). The full variable domain, with the rest looked up from reference TRBV13 and TRBJ2-2, is AAGVIQSPRHLIKEKRETATLKCYPIPRHDTVYWYQQGPGQDPQFLISFYEKMQSDKGSIPDRFSAQQFSDYHSELNMSSLELGDSALYFCASSFGNTGELFFGEGSRLTVL.

This clonotype is medium-sized. The chain links TRBV5-4 to TRBJ1-5; D uncertain. V lost 5 bases to trimming and J lost 0 bases, with 6 bases between them. This CDR3 has 13 amino acids. Per germline, CDR1 SGHNT and CDR2 YYREEE (reference sequence). CDR3 coding DNA: TGTGCCAGCAGTTATGATAGCAATCAGCCCCAGCATTTT. It encodes CASSYDSNQPQHF.

This clonotype was detected only a few times. The V and J genes are TRBV4-1 and TRBJ1-5, with a possible D match to TRBD1 (6 bases). This CDR3 has 16 residues. Trimming removed 0 bases from V and 5 bases from J, with 14 bases in between. The germline CDR1 and CDR2 sequences are MGHRA and YSYEKL. CDR3 region: CASSQDQNRVDQPQHF. Here the CDR3 DNA reads TGCGCCAGCAGCCAAGATCAGAACAGGGTGGATCAGCCCCAGCATTTT.

This clonotype is labeled medium-sized. The chain has TRBV6-1 and TRBJ2-1, with 7 bases aligning to TRBD2. The CDR3 is 16 residues long. Trimming took 5 bases from V and 1 from J; bases not matched to a gene: 8. Germline CDR1 reads MNHNS; CDR2 reads SASEGT. Here the CDR3 reads CASSPVGGTSYNEQFF. As DNA, the CDR3 is TGTGCCAGCAGTCCAGTGGGGGGGACGTCCTACAATGAGCAGTTCTTC.

In this sample, this clonotype turned up a few times. Here the CDR3 reads CASSPRVAGANTGELFF. The CDR3 coding sequence is TGTGCCAGCAGCCCTCGCGTAGCGGGAGCGAACACCGGGGAGCTGTTTTTT. The V gene is TRBV7-9, the J gene TRBJ2-2; TRBD2 aligns across 9 bases. CDR3 length equals 17 residues. The germline V gene has CDR1 SEHNR and CDR2 FQNEAQ (reference sequence). J lost 0 bases, V lost 5 bases, and 7 bases had no gene match.

This clonotype is termed large. The J gene is TRBJ2-3, the V gene TRBV27; 7 positions match TRBD2. Per the germline V gene, CDR1 is MNHEY and CDR2 is SMNVEV (reference sequence). J was trimmed by 0 bases and V by 6 bases; bases with no gene match: 6. The CDR3 has 15 amino acids. CDR3 sequence: CASSPSGVSTDTQYF. CDR3 sequence (DNA): TGTGCCAGCAGCCCAAGCGGGGTGAGCACAGATACGCAGTATTTT.

V usage is TRBV25-1 and J usage is TRBJ2-7; D possibly corresponds to TRBD1 (6 bases). Trimming shortened V by 3 bases and J by 5 bases, and 20 bases separated the two germline ends. Germline CDR1 reads MGHDK; CDR2 reads SYGVNS. The CDR3 has 16 amino acids. For the CDR3, the DNA is TGTGCCAGCAGTGACCCTGACAGGTTGGGGCCGCACGAGCAGTACGTC. As protein: CASSDPDRLGPHEQYV.

This clonotype appeared a few times. The gene calls are TRBV12-3 or TRBV12-4 and TRBJ1-4, with 8 bases identical to TRBD1. This CDR3 has 13 residues. The trim removed 3 bases at V and 7 bases at J, leaving 1 base unmatched. This chain's CDR3 is CASSFGTGEKLFF. In DNA, the CDR3 is TGTGCCAGCAGTTTTGGGACAGGTGAAAAACTGTTTTTT.

The genes are TRBV5-1 and TRBJ1-1; 9 bases are shared with TRBD1. After removal of 0 bases from V and 2 bases from J, the junction contained 5 bases not matched to a gene. The CDR3 has 16 amino acids. Germline V gene sequence: CDR1 SGHRS, CDR2 YFSETQ. The CDR3 sequence: CASSLGTGDTNTEAFF. CDR3 bases: TGCGCCAGCAGCTTGGGGACAGGGGACACCAACACTGAAGCTTTCTTT.

The gene calls are TRBV20-1 and TRBJ2-1, with D perhaps TRBD1 (6 bases). CDR1 is DFQATT and CDR2 is SNEGSKA in the germline V gene (reference sequence). V lost 5 bases, J lost 0 bases, and 11 bases lay in between. This CDR3 spans 14 amino acids. In DNA form, the CDR3 reads TGCAGTGCTCGAACAGGGAGCTCCTACAATGAGCAGTTCTTC. Its protein is CSARTGSSYNEQFF.

By sample fraction, this clonotype is large. Sequence at one end of the junction differs from germline and may be a read error. The V and J genes are TRBV12-3 or TRBV12-4 and TRBJ2-2; TRBD1 might be the D (6 bases). The CDR3 contains 15 residues. In DNA form, the CDR3 reads TGTGCCAGCAGATTAGGGGGATCGCGAACCGGGGAGCTGTTTTTT. Its protein is CASRLGGSRTGELFF.

This clonotype is large in the sample. V gene TRBV30 combines with J gene TRBJ1-3; no definite D call. Looked up from germline, CDR1 is GTSNPN and CDR2 is SVGIG (reference sequence). Trimming removed 0 bases at V and 0 bases at J, with 6 bases between. This CDR3 comprises 14 residues. The CDR3 spells CAWSVRTSGNTIYF. The CDR3 nucleotides are TGTGCCTGGAGTGTCCGGACCTCTGGAAACACCATATATTTT.

By sample share, this clonotype is medium-sized. The chain couples TRBV5-6 to TRBJ2-7, with 7 nucleotides matching TRBD2. This CDR3 region has 17 residues. The germline gives CDR1 SGHDT, CDR2 YYEEEE. The J segment lost 4 bases and the V segment lost 4 bases, leaving 17 bases of the junction unmatched. The CDR3 bases are TGTGCCAGCAGCCCCCCGCCACTAGCGTCAGAGGAATACGAGCAGTACGTC. This gives the protein CASSPPPLASEEYEQYV.

By its share, this clonotype is medium-sized. The rearrangement uses TRBV12-3 or TRBV12-4 and TRBJ2-1, with D perhaps given as TRBD1 or TRBD2 (5 bases each). V was pared by 6 bases and J by 6 bases, with 12 bases between. This CDR3 comprises 13 residues. DNA for the CDR3: TGTGCCAGCAGCCCGAAGGGGAGCAATGAGCAGTTCTTC. This encodes CASSPKGSNEQFF.

This clonotype is labeled large (0.1 to 1%). The chain recombines TRBV30 with TRBJ1-2; D is unresolved. CDR1 and CDR2 from the germline V gene are GTSNPN and SVGIG (reference sequence). V was shortened by 0 bases and J by 2 bases, with 7 bases between the two germline ends. The CDR3 consists of 13 residues. This CDR3 reads CAWSVEANYGYTF. CDR3 coding DNA: TGTGCCTGGAGTGTAGAAGCAAACTATGGCTACACCTTC.

Within the sample, this clonotype is medium-sized (0.01 to 0.1%). The chain links TRBV6-2 or TRBV6-3 to TRBJ1-2; 10 bases are shared with TRBD1. The ends lost 5 bases at V and 4 bases at J; junction bases unmatched: 1. Germline lookup yields CDR1 MNHEY and CDR2 SVGEGT. The CDR3 sequence is 13 residues long. This CDR3 is CASSRTGGYGYTF. DNA of the CDR3: TGTGCCAGCAGTCGGACAGGGGGCTATGGCTACACCTTC.

This clonotype is medium-sized in the sample. V gene TRBV24-1 combines with J gene TRBJ2-5, with D unresolved. V was pared by 6 bases and J by 5 bases, with 9 bases between. Looked up from germline, CDR1 is KGHDR and CDR2 is SFDVKD. The CDR3 length is 12 residues. In DNA form, the CDR3 reads TGTGCCACCAGTTTGGAAGGGGAGACCCAGTACTTC. This codes for CATSLEGETQYF.

This clonotype is labeled as medium-sized. The genes are TRBV6-5 and TRBJ2-7; 7 nucleotides line up with TRBD1. Germline lookup yields CDR1 MNHEY and CDR2 SVGAGI. The CDR3 is 13 amino acids. The V segment lost 6 bases and the J segment 6 bases; nucleotides outside the gene matches: 8. DNA of the CDR3: TGTGCCAGCAGGAAGGGGGCTGCCAGCGAGCAGTACTTC. Translation gives CASRKGAASEQYF.

The gene calls are TRBV2 and TRBJ2-7; D gene ambiguous. The CDR3 spans 14 residues. The germline gives CDR1 SNHLY, CDR2 FYNNEI. V lost 3 bases and J 3 bases, leaving 12 bases between the germline ends. The DNA of the CDR3 is TGTGCCAGCAGTGAGAACTCCGGATACTACGAGCAGTACTTC. Translating gives CASSENSGYYEQYF.

V is TRBV4-1 and J is TRBJ2-2; D possibly matches TRBD1 or TRBD2 (5 bases each). Germline CDR1 and CDR2: MGHRA and YSYEKL. This CDR3 is built from 16 residues. V shed 2 bases and J shed 3 bases, with 13 bases lying between them. The CDR3 spells CASSQNSGTHTGELFF. The CDR3 DNA is TGCGCCAGCAGCCAAAACTCCGGGACGCACACCGGGGAGCTGTTTTTT.

This clonotype is medium-sized within its sample. The gene calls are TRBV10-3 and TRBJ1-2, with 10 bases aligning to TRBD1. The germline V gene has CDR1 ENHRY and CDR2 SYGVKD. CDR3 size: 14 residues. J gave up 6 bases and V 3 bases, and 4 bases lay outside the gene matches. CDR3 residues: CAISETGTGDGYTF. CDR3 in DNA: TGTGCCATCAGTGAAACCGGGACAGGGGATGGCTACACCTTC.

The chain employs TRBV12-3 or TRBV12-4 and TRBJ2-1, with 12 bases aligning to TRBD2. The CDR3 totals 19 residues. V lost 6 bases to trimming and J lost 3 bases; unmatched junction nucleotides: 15. CDR3 DNA: TGTGCCAGCAGACAGGGAAGATCTAGGACTAGCGGGGACTACAATGAGCAGTTCTTC. This gives the protein CASRQGRSRTSGDYNEQFF.

This clonotype was found a few times. The chain employs TRBV12-5 and TRBJ1-1; TRBD1 matches 9 bases. The CDR3 totals 14 residues. The V gene end was trimmed by 6 bases and the J gene end by 7 bases; junction bases not matched to a gene: 9. Germline CDR1 reads LGHNT; CDR2 reads FRNRAP. The CDR3 DNA reads TGTGCTAGTGGCTCTAACAGGGGGCGAGGTGAAGCTTTCTTT. Protein: CASGSNRGRGEAFF.

The chain is built from TRBV12-5 and TRBJ1-5; no firm D call. The V gene's germline CDR1 is LGHNT and CDR2 FRNRAP. The germline V and J ends were trimmed by 4 bases and 10 bases, with 11 bases remaining between them. The CDR3 extends over 12 amino acids. The CDR3 is CASGSGMGPQHF. Written as DNA, the CDR3 is TGTGCTAGTGGTTCGGGTATGGGTCCCCAGCATTTT.

This clonotype is termed medium-sized. The chain has TRBV12-3 or TRBV12-4 and TRBJ2-2, with D perhaps assigned TRBD1 or TRBD2 (5 bases each). V gave up 5 bases and J gave up 8 bases, with 18 bases separating them. This CDR3 spans 15 amino acids. The CDR3 loop reads CASSPGTRYLGELFF. Here the CDR3 DNA reads TGTGCCAGCAGTCCAGGGACCCGATATTTGGGGGAGCTGTTTTTT.

This clonotype ranks as medium-sized. The chain combines TRBV7-6 with TRBJ1-4; the D gene is possibly TRBD1 (6 bases). CDR1 and CDR2 (germline): SGHVS, FNYEAQ. V lost 4 bases and J lost 4, with 19 bases in between. The CDR3 runs 17 residues. The CDR3 DNA reads as TGTGCCAGCAGCTCCCAGGGGAGGCTCCAAGTTAATGAAAAACTGTTTTTT. Its translation: CASSSQGRLQVNEKLFF.